The 6 T cell receptor beta chains below were found in one sample sequenced in a study of molecular identifiers for immune sequencing clone quantification. TCRdb re-analysed the PCR reads in MiXCR, keeping a single row per CDR3 protein. The sample carries 90,000 to 120,000 distinct CDR3 sequences, around a third recorded once. Sequencing was performed on naive CD8+ T cells from blood, with Jurkat cell RNA spiked in. Subset: FACS-sorted CD8+CD4-CCR7+CD45RA+ naive T cells. The receptors were sampled from a human donor in good health. Some libraries in this study had Jurkat cell RNA spiked in.

Of note for this clonotype: With a much larger clone just one base away, this may be a read error. The chain combines TRBV7-9 with TRBJ2-3; no reliable D call. CDR3 length equals 12 residues. V shed 7 bases and J shed 9 bases, with 14 bases lying between them. Germline lookup yields CDR1 SEHNR and CDR2 FQNEAQ (reference sequence). CDR3 region: CASTFSVETQYF. Written as DNA, the CDR3 is TGTGCCAGCACATTTTCGGTGGAAACGCAGTATTTT.

V and J are TRBV6-2 or TRBV6-3 and TRBJ1-2; D remains ambiguous. V shed 5 bases and J shed 4 bases, with 20 bases lying between them. The CDR3 length is 16 residues. The V gene's germline CDR1 is MNHEY and CDR2 SVGEGT. Written as DNA, the CDR3 is TGTGCCAGCAGTATTAGGTCCGTACAGACACCCTATGGCTACACCTTC. This gives the protein CASSIRSVQTPYGYTF.

V usage is TRBV11-2 and J usage is TRBJ2-2, with D tentatively TRBD2 (5 bases). This CDR3 is built from 14 residues. CDR1 and CDR2 from the germline V gene are SGHAT and FQNNGV. Deletions cut 5 bases from V and 4 bases from J, with 11 bases between. CDR3 coding DNA: TGTGCCAGCAGCATAGGGAGATTCACCGGGGAGCTGTTTTTT. Translated: CASSIGRFTGELFF. Filled out from reference TRBV11-2 and TRBJ2-2, the complete variable domain reads EAGVAQSPRYKIIEKRQSVAFWCNPISGHATLYWYQQILGQGPKLLIQFQNNGVVDDSQLPKDRFSAERLKGVDSTLKIQPAKLEDSAVYLCASSIGRFTGELFFGEGSRLTVL.

This clonotype occurred a few times. The V gene is TRBV12-3 or TRBV12-4, the J gene TRBJ2-7; D unclear. Trimming shortened V by 2 bases and J by 7 bases, and 12 bases separated the two germline ends. The CDR3 is made up of 13 amino acids. CDR3 in amino acids: CASSLNFFGEQYF. CDR3 DNA: TGTGCCAGCAGTTTAAATTTTTTTGGGGAGCAGTACTTC.

As regards this clonotype: Sequence at one end of the junction differs from germline and may be a read error. The chain recombines TRBV7-2 with TRBJ2-7; D ambiguous. Germline CDR1 reads SGHTA; CDR2 reads FQGNSA. The CDR3 is made up of 13 amino acids. The CDR3 DNA reads as TGTGCCTGCAGCCCACCGACACCCTACGAGCTGTACTTC. It translates to CACSPPTPYELYF.

In regard to this clonotype: A much larger clone sits a single nucleotide away, making a read error possible. V gene TRBV28 combines with J gene TRBJ2-3; 10 nucleotides align to TRBD2. J gave up 4 bases and V 3 bases, and 7 bases lay outside the gene matches. The CDR3 runs 16 residues. Per germline, CDR1 MDHEN and CDR2 SYDVKM. CDR3 DNA sequence: TGTGCCAGCAGTTTTCCTTCTAGCGGGAGCGCAGATACGCAGTATTTT. Translated: CASSFPSSGSADTQYF.